Below, 32 T cell receptor beta chains from the same sample are listed, as sequenced in a study of CD8 T cells in Susac syndrome. Roughly 0.45 to 1 ug RNA was reverse transcribed with random hexamers. TCRdb independently ran MiXCR on the immunoSEQ multiplex PCR reads; one entry per CDR3 protein. The repertoire has some 180,000 distinct CDR3 sequences, about 95% of them found once; the top ten carry approximately 0.1%. The sequencing input was CD4+ T cells from PBMCs. The receptors were gathered from a human donor in good health.

V usage is TRBV12-3 or TRBV12-4 and J usage is TRBJ2-1, with TRBD1 matching over 11 bases. The trim removed 6 bases at V and 7 bases at J, leaving 2 bases unmatched. This CDR3 is built from 13 residues. The chain's CDR3 is CASSRDRGNEQFF. In DNA form, the CDR3 reads TGTGCCAGCAGCCGGGACAGGGGGAATGAGCAGTTCTTC.

The V and J genes are TRBV5-1 and TRBJ2-7, with D perhaps TRBD1 (6 bases). The germline V gene has CDR1 SGHRS and CDR2 YFSETQ. The V gene lost 2 bases and the J gene lost 6 bases, with 12 bases spanning the gap. The CDR3 covers 13 residues. The CDR3 DNA follows: TGCGCCAGCAGCTTTACAGGGAACGGCGAGCAGTACTTC. Translated, it gives CASSFTGNGEQYF.

The chain employs TRBV15 and TRBJ2-5; D is unclear. Germline CDR1 and CDR2: LNHNV and YYDKDF (reference sequence). Trimming cost V 1 base and J 1 base, with 4 bases left between them. The CDR3 is made up of 13 amino acids. The CDR3 spells CATSRVFQETQYF. The CDR3 DNA reads as TGTGCCACCAGCAGAGTTTTCCAAGAGACCCAGTACTTC.

This chain connects TRBV3-1 to TRBJ2-7; either TRBD1 or TRBD2 may supply D (6 bases each). CDR1 and CDR2 from the germline V gene are LGHDT and YNNKEL (reference sequence). CDR3 length: 14 amino acids. V dropped 4 bases and J dropped 6 bases, with 16 bases sitting between them. CDR3 protein: CASSRSGGNGEQYF. CDR3 sequence (DNA): TGTGCCAGCAGCCGGTCCGGGGGCAACGGCGAGCAGTACTTC.

V gene TRBV29-1 combines with J gene TRBJ1-3; no firm D call. The CDR3 loop spans 14 amino acids. From germline, CDR1 is SQVTM and CDR2 ANQGSEA. Trimming took off 5 bases at V and 5 bases at J, with 16 bases between the two ends. The CDR3 coding sequence is TGCAGCGTTTGGGTCGGGGAAGGACGAAACACCATATATTTT. Its translation: CSVWVGEGRNTIYF.

The chain uses TRBV19 and TRBJ2-1; D remains unclear. Germline V gene sequence: CDR1 LNHDA, CDR2 SQIVND (reference sequence). The CDR3 is made up of 15 amino acids. The V end was cut by 7 bases, the J end by 0 bases, with 13 bases between. The CDR3 protein is CASITRLTSYNEQFF. The CDR3 bases are TGTGCCAGTATCACCAGGCTAACCTCCTACAATGAGCAGTTCTTC.

This rearrangement joins TRBV6-6 to TRBJ2-7; no clear D gene. This CDR3 spans 14 amino acids. Between the trimmed V and J ends, which lost 11 bases and 0 bases, there was a span of 17 bases. Per the germline V gene, CDR1 is MNHNY and CDR2 is SVGAGI (reference sequence). CDR3 in amino acids: CAWAAKSYSYEQYF. For the CDR3, the DNA is TGTGCCTGGGCAGCCAAATCTTACTCCTACGAGCAGTACTTC.

As DNA, the CDR3 is TGTGCCTGGAGTGTTCCCTGGAAGAGCTCCTACGAGCAGTACTTC. Residues: CAWSVPWKSSYEQYF. This chain uses TRBV30 with TRBJ2-7; D remains unclear. Between the trimmed V and J ends, which lost 0 bases and 0 bases, there was a span of 12 bases. Per germline, CDR1 GTSNPN and CDR2 SVGIG (reference sequence). CDR3 size: 15 residues. Full variable domain (missing parts from reference TRBV30 and TRBJ2-7): SQTIHQWPATLVQPVGSPLSLECTVEGTSNPNLYWYRQAAGRGLQLLFYSVGIGQISSEVPQNLSASRPQDRQFILSSKKLLLSDSGFYLCAWSVPWKSSYEQYFGPGTRLTVT.

The V call is TRBV5-1, the J call TRBJ2-1; D possibly corresponds to TRBD1 (6 bases). CDR3 size: 14 residues. V lost 7 bases, J lost 6 bases, and 17 bases lay in between. Germline loops: CDR1 SGHRS, CDR2 YFSETQ. CDR3 DNA: TGCGCCAGCTTCCATACAGGGTTGCGCAATGAGCAGTTCTTC. This encodes CASFHTGLRNEQFF.

V and J are TRBV28 and TRBJ1-2; D gene ambiguous. The germline V and J ends were trimmed by 4 bases and 4 bases, with 4 bases remaining between them. This CDR3 comprises 11 residues. Germline V lookup: CDR1 MDHEN, CDR2 SYDVKM. Here the CDR3 DNA reads TGTGCCAGCAGTTCCGCCTATGGCTACACCTTC. Translating gives CASSSAYGYTF.

The chain uses TRBV5-1 and TRBJ2-7; no reliable D call. Per germline, CDR1 SGHRS and CDR2 YFSETQ. The CDR3 sequence is 12 residues long. Deletions cut 1 base from V and 6 bases from J, with 8 bases between. This CDR3 is CASSLSSGEQYF. The CDR3 DNA reads TGCGCCAGCAGCTTGTCCAGTGGCGAGCAGTACTTC.

The chain recombines TRBV30 with TRBJ2-1; 11 bases are a match to TRBD2. CDR3 length equals 15 residues. CDR1 and CDR2 from the germline V gene are GTSNPN and SVGIG (reference sequence). The V gene end was trimmed by 2 bases and the J gene end by 4 bases; junction bases not matched to a gene: 4. The CDR3 here is CAWSTSGRGYNEQFF. The CDR3 DNA sequence: TGTGCCTGGAGTACTAGCGGGAGAGGGTACAATGAGCAGTTCTTC. Full variable domain (outside the CDR3, taken from reference TRBV30 and TRBJ2-1): SQTIHQWPATLVQPVGSPLSLECTVEGTSNPNLYWYRQAAGRGLQLLFYSVGIGQISSEVPQNLSASRPQDRQFILSSKKLLLSDSGFYLCAWSTSGRGYNEQFFGPGTRLTVL.

The rearrangement uses TRBV20-1 and TRBJ2-7, with unresolved D. Per the germline V gene, CDR1 is DFQATT and CDR2 is SNEGSKA (reference sequence). There are 12 residues in the CDR3. V gave up 6 bases and J gave up 2 bases, with 11 bases separating them. The CDR3: CSADRRPYEQYF. CDR3 nucleotide sequence: TGCAGTGCCGACCGTCGGCCCTACGAGCAGTACTTC.

The chain carries TRBV5-1 and TRBJ2-3, with TRBD2 identical over 10 bases. With 0 bases clipped from V and 1 base from J, the junction kept 8 bases outside the gene matches. The germline V gene encodes CDR1 SGHRS and CDR2 YFSETQ. The CDR3 extends over 18 amino acids. The CDR3 DNA sequence: TGCGCCAGCAGCTTGGAAGCGGGAGGGACCCTCGGCACAGATACGCAGTATTTT. Translation: CASSLEAGGTLGTDTQYF.

This sequence joins TRBV4-3 and TRBJ2-4, with a possible D match to TRBD2 (6 bases). Trimming pared 0 bases from V and 7 bases from J, leaving 13 bases between. CDR1 is LGHNA and CDR2 is YSLEER in the germline V gene. The CDR3 runs 15 residues. The DNA for the CDR3 is TGCGCCAGCAGCCAAGATCCAGTGGGGAGGAACATTCAGTACTTC. This translates into CASSQDPVGRNIQYF.

The V call is TRBV30, the J call TRBJ2-3; the D gene is possibly TRBD2 (5 bases). Germline V gives CDR1 GTSNPN, CDR2 SVGIG (reference sequence). The CDR3 contains 13 residues. Trimming removed 2 bases from V and 4 bases from J, with 10 bases in between. CDR3 protein: CAWSRLLADTQYF. Written as DNA, the CDR3 is TGTGCCTGGAGTCGCCTACTAGCAGATACGCAGTATTTT.

This chain connects TRBV3-1 to TRBJ2-2, with 7 bases identical to TRBD2. The germline V gene encodes CDR1 LGHDT and CDR2 YNNKEL (reference sequence). The CDR3 has 14 amino acids. J gave up 8 bases and V 4 bases, and 7 bases lay outside the gene matches. DNA for the CDR3: TGTGCCAGCAGCCTCCTTAGCGGGCGGGGGGAGCTGTTTTTT. Its translation is CASSLLSGRGELFF.

This chain links TRBV12-3 or TRBV12-4 with TRBJ2-1; D not resolved. CDR3 length: 10 amino acids. Written as DNA, the CDR3 is TGTGCAGTCGGTTTGGATGAGCAGTTCTTC. Its translation is CAVGLDEQFF.

The rearrangement links TRBV20-1 to TRBJ1-2; tentatively, D is TRBD1 (6 bases). V lost 2 bases and J 8 bases, leaving 12 bases between the germline ends. Germline V gives CDR1 DFQATT, CDR2 SNEGSKA (reference sequence). The CDR3 runs 12 residues. DNA of the CDR3: TGCAGTGCTAGATGGGGGGCGCGGGGCTACACCTTC. Translating gives CSARWGARGYTF.

This chain uses TRBV30 with TRBJ2-7; D ambiguous. This CDR3 comprises 13 residues. CDR1 GTSNPN and CDR2 SVGIG come from the germline V gene (reference sequence). Deletions cut 0 bases from V and 5 bases from J, with 11 bases between. The CDR3 spells CAWSVRADNEQYF. The CDR3 DNA reads TGTGCCTGGAGTGTACGGGCGGATAACGAGCAGTACTTC.

The chain joins TRBV20-1 to TRBJ1-5; D unclear. This CDR3 is built from 13 residues. CDR1 is DFQATT, CDR2 SNEGSKA, per germline (reference sequence). Trimming left V 5 bases short and J 7 bases short, with 15 bases between. CDR3 in amino acids: CSARTRSGQPQHF. DNA of the CDR3: TGCAGTGCTCGGACCCGATCGGGACAGCCCCAGCATTTT.

This chain links TRBV30 with TRBJ2-7, with D perhaps TRBD1 (6 bases). V was clipped by 4 bases and J by 2 bases, with 12 bases between them. Germline lookup yields CDR1 GTSNPN and CDR2 SVGIG (reference sequence). The CDR3 loop spans 13 amino acids. The CDR3 spells CAWKQGVAYEQYF. The CDR3 DNA is TGTGCCTGGAAACAGGGAGTCGCCTACGAGCAGTACTTC.

This chain connects TRBV12-3 or TRBV12-4 to TRBJ1-2, with D uncertain. Trimming left V 6 bases short and J 5 bases short, with 10 bases between. The CDR3 is 12 residues long. The CDR3 protein is CASRYFGYGYTF. DNA for the CDR3: TGTGCCAGCAGGTACTTCGGATATGGCTACACCTTC.

The chain couples TRBV19 to TRBJ2-5; 7 bases are shared with TRBD1. CDR3 size: 15 residues. J was trimmed by 4 bases and V by 3 bases; bases with no gene match: 8. Germline V gene lookup returns CDR1 LNHDA and CDR2 SQIVND (reference sequence). The CDR3 protein is CASSIVRGSRETQYF. The CDR3 bases are TGTGCCAGTAGTATTGTCAGGGGGTCACGAGAGACCCAGTACTTC.

The rearrangement joins TRBV2 to TRBJ2-7; 10 nucleotides line up with TRBD2. Germline V gene sequence: CDR1 SNHLY, CDR2 FYNNEI. V lost 3 bases and J lost 5; bases outside the gene matches: 7. The CDR3 length is 15 residues. This CDR3 reads CASSDLAGVGDEQYF. CDR3 bases: TGTGCCAGCAGTGACCTAGCGGGAGTTGGAGACGAGCAGTACTTC. Variable domain in full (rest from reference TRBV2 and TRBJ2-7): EPEVTQTPSHQVTQMGQEVILRCVPISNHLYFYWYRQILGQKVEFLVSFYNNEISEKSEIFDDQFSVERPDGSNFTLKIRSTKLEDSAMYFCASSDLAGVGDEQYFGPGTRLTVT.

The chain couples TRBV12-3 or TRBV12-4 to TRBJ1-1, with D possibly TRBD1 on 5 matching bases. Trimming cost V 0 bases and J 8 bases, with 10 bases left between them. This CDR3 is built from 13 residues. This CDR3 is CASSLAGVMEAFF. CDR3 coding DNA: TGTGCCAGCAGTTTAGCGGGGGTGATGGAAGCTTTCTTT.

The table lists this clonotype with a count of one. The gene calls are TRBV9 and TRBJ2-5, with D tentatively TRBD1 (6 bases). Trimming took off 3 bases at V and 5 bases at J, with 17 bases between the two ends. CDR1 and CDR2 from the germline V gene are SGDLS and YYNGEE. The CDR3 has 15 residues. CDR3 protein: CASSASGASWETQYF. The CDR3 DNA sequence: TGTGCCAGCAGCGCCTCAGGGGCCTCCTGGGAGACCCAGTACTTC.

The chain couples TRBV5-1 to TRBJ2-7, with 15 bases aligning to TRBD2. Germline V CDR1 and CDR2: SGHRS, YFSETQ. The CDR3 is 16 residues long. The J segment lost 3 bases and the V segment lost 4 bases, leaving 5 bases of the junction unmatched. This CDR3 is CASSTGLAGGRYEQYF. CDR3 bases: TGCGCCAGCAGCACGGGACTAGCGGGAGGTCGCTACGAGCAGTACTTC. Looking up the rest from reference TRBV5-1 and TRBJ2-7 gives the full variable domain: KAGVTQTPRYLIKTRGQQVTLSCSPISGHRSVSWYQQTPGQGLQFLFEYFSETQRNKGNFPGRFSGRQFSNSRSEMNVSTLELGDSALYLCASSTGLAGGRYEQYFGPGTRLTVT.

The chain combines TRBV29-1 with TRBJ2-3, with D uncertain. This CDR3 is built from 15 residues. V dropped 4 bases and J dropped 2 bases, with 16 bases sitting between them. Per the germline V gene, CDR1 is SQVTM and CDR2 is ANQGSEA. The CDR3, as DNA: TGCAGCGTTGTTGTTCAACCCGGGTACACAGATACGCAGTATTTT. This encodes CSVVVQPGYTDTQYF.

The chain joins TRBV7-9 to TRBJ1-1; D is uncertain. Germline V gene data show CDR1 as SEHNR and CDR2 as FQNEAQ (reference sequence). The CDR3 is 13 residues long. Trimming took 2 bases from V and 3 from J, leaving 7 bases between them. CDR3 residues: CASSLMADTEAFF. In nucleotides, the CDR3 is TGTGCCAGCAGCTTAATGGCGGACACTGAAGCTTTCTTT.

The CDR3 spells CAFRQMNTEAFF. CDR3 DNA sequence: TGTGCCTTCCGACAGATGAACACTGAAGCTTTCTTT. The chain carries TRBV30 and TRBJ1-1, with D perhaps matching TRBD1 (5 bases). The CDR3 is 12 residues long. CDR1 and CDR2 from the germline V gene are GTSNPN and SVGIG (reference sequence). Trimming removed 7 bases from V and 0 bases from J, with 9 bases in between. The whole variable domain, remainder taken from reference TRBV30 and TRBJ1-1, is SQTIHQWPATLVQPVGSPLSLECTVEGTSNPNLYWYRQAAGRGLQLLFYSVGIGQISSEVPQNLSASRPQDRQFILSSKKLLLSDSGFYLCAFRQMNTEAFFGQGTRLTVV.

This clonotype is a singleton in its sample. CDR3: CAWGTGEIQYF. Written as DNA, the CDR3 is TGTGCCTGGGGGACAGGGGAAATTCAGTACTTC. The chain employs TRBV30 and TRBJ2-4, with 10 bases matching TRBD1. The V segment lost 5 bases and the J segment 10 bases; nucleotides outside the gene matches: 2. The CDR3 has 11 amino acids. Germline CDR1 and CDR2: GTSNPN and SVGIG (reference sequence).